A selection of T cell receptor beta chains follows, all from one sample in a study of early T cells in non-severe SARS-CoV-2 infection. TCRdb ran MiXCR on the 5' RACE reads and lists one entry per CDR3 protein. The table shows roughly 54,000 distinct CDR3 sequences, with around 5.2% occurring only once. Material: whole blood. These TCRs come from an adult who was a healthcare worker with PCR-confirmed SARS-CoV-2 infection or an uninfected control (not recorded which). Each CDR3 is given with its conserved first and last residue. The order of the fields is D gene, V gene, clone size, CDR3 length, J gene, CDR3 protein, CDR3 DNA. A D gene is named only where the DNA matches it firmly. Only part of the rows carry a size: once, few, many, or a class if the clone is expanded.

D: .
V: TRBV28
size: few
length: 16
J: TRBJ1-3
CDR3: CASVGADSLGGNTIYF
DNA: TGTGCCAGCGTGGGGGCAGATTCACTAGGTGGAAACACCATATATTTT

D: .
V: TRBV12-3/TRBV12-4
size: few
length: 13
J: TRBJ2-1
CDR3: CASSLKEGTKRFF
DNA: TGTGCCAGCAGTTTAAAGGAGGGAACCAAAAGGTTCTTC

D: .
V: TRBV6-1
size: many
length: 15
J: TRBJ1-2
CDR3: CASRGGGGSGYGYTF
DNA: TGTGCCAGCAGGGGGGGAGGAGGGAGCGGCTATGGCTACACCTTC

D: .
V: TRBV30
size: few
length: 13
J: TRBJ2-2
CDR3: CAWSVRGPGELFF
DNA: TGTGCCTGGAGTGTACGGGGCCCTGGGGAGCTGTTTTTT

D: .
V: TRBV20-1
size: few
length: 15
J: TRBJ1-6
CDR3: CSARDPRDTYSPLHF
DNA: TGCAGTGCTAGAGATCCCCGGGACACTTATTCACCCCTCCACTTT

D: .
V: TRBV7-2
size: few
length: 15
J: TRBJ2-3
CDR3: CASSPGLFPTDTQYF
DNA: TGTGCCAGCAGCCCAGGACTCTTCCCCACAGATACGCAGTATTTT

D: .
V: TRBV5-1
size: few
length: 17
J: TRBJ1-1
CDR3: CASSPTPGEKARTEAFF
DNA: TGCGCCAGCAGCCCAACACCGGGCGAGAAGGCAAGGACTGAAGCTTTCTTT

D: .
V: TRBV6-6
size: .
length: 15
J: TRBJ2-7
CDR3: CASSHYQGFSNEQYF
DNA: TGTGCCAGCAGTCATTACCAGGGTTTCTCGAACGAGCAGTACTTC

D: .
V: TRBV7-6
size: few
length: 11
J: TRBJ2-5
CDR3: CASSSTGTQYF
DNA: TGTGCCAGCAGCTCCACAGGGACCCAGTACTTC

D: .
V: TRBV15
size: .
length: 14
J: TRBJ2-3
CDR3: CATSRGGGTDTQYF
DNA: TGTGCCACCAGCAGAGGGGGGGGCACAGATACGCAGTATTTT

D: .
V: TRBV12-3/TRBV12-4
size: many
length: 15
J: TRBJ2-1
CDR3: CASSRWGIASNEQFF
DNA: TGTGCCAGCAGCCGGTGGGGCATCGCGTCTAATGAGCAGTTCTTC